The rows below give T cell receptor beta chains drawn from one sample of a study of blood T cell repertoires in COVID-19. Sequenced by immunoSEQ multiplex PCR; TCRdb stores in-frame clones only, minus some. Here the sample spans around 130,000 clones, about 84% being singletons. Sequenced input: PBMCs or T cells enriched from blood (not recorded which). The source is a woman under 30 who had been exposed to COVID-19. Each CDR3 is given with its conserved first and last residue. A D gene is named only where the DNA matches it firmly. Clone size appears in some rows only: once, few, many, or a class for an expanded clone.

few	TRBV29-1	NA	TRBJ2-7	TGCAGCGTTGAAATGTCAGATTACGAGCAGTACTTC	CSVEMSDYEQYF
NA	TRBV9	TRBD2	TRBJ2-5	TGTGCCAGCAGCGTAGACCCTAGCGGGAGAGGCCAGTACTTC	CASSVDPSGRGQYF
NA	TRBV9	NA	TRBJ1-1	TGTGCCAGCAGCGTAGTACCAGACACTGAAGCTTTCTTT	CASSVVPDTEAFF
NA	TRBV18	NA	TRBJ2-1	TGTGCCAGCTCACTGACGGGAGCCGAGCAGTTCTTC	CASSLTGAEQFF
NA	TRBV6-9	NA	TRBJ2-7	TGTGCCAGCAGTTACGTAGCAGGGTACGAGCAGTACTTC	CASSYVAGYEQYF
NA	TRBV3-1/TRBV3-2	TRBD1	TRBJ2-7	TGTGCCAGCAGCCTCCGACAGGGTTACGAGCAGTACTTC	CASSLRQGYEQYF
few	TRBV3-1/TRBV3-2	NA	TRBJ1-3	TGTGCCAGCAGCCCGGGAACGGGCTCTGGAAACACCATATATTTT	CASSPGTGSGNTIYF
NA	TRBV10-3	TRBD1	TRBJ2-7	TGTGCCATCAGTGGCGGGACAGGGTCCGGCGAGCAGTACTTC	CAISGGTGSGEQYF
NA	TRBV7-3	NA	TRBJ2-1	TGTGCCAGCAGCCGAGAACCCGGGCGGGCACTCTACAATGAGCAGTTCTTC	CASSREPGRALYNEQFF
NA	TRBV9	TRBD1	TRBJ2-1	TGTGCCAGCAGCGTAGGGGCAGGGGGCTTCTACAATGAGCAGTTCTTC	CASSVGAGGFYNEQFF
NA	TRBV2	NA	TRBJ1-5	TGTGCCAGCAGTGAAGGGCAGGGTGAAACCCAGCCCCAGCATTTT	CASSEGQGETQPQHF
once	TRBV18	TRBD2	TRBJ2-3	TGTGCCAGCTCACCAAGGGCTAGCGGAACTAGCACAGATACGCAGTATTTT	CASSPRASGTSTDTQYF
NA	TRBV18	NA	TRBJ2-1	TGTGCCAGCTCACCATCCCTAGCGTCTACCTACAATGAGCAGTTCTTC	CASSPSLASTYNEQFF
NA	TRBV24-1	NA	TRBJ2-1	TGTGCCACCGGCGGGCTGGCCTCCTACAATGAGCAGTTCTTC	CATGGLASYNEQFF
NA	TRBV28	NA	TRBJ1-2	TGTGCCAGCAGCAAGAGATTCGACACTAACTATGGCTACACCTTC	CASSKRFDTNYGYTF
NA	TRBV19	TRBD1	TRBJ1-2	TGTGCCAGTAGTATAGTATTGACAGGGCATCTTGGCTACACCTTC	CASSIVLTGHLGYTF
NA	TRBV11-2	NA	TRBJ2-3	TGTGCCAGCAGCTCACTCAGGGATCCTAGCACAGATACGCAGTATTTT	CASSSLRDPSTDTQYF
NA	TRBV15	NA	TRBJ1-2	TGTGCCACCAGCAGCACCCAGGGGTTAGCATACACCTTC	CATSSTQGLAYTF
NA	TRBV11-2	TRBD2	TRBJ2-1	TGTGCCAGCAGACCCCTAGCGGGAGGGCCTATAAATGAGCAGTTCTTC	CASRPLAGGPINEQFF
NA	TRBV7-2	NA	TRBJ2-7	TGTGCCAGCAGCTTACGAGGAGCCGTCAGCTCCTACGAGCAGTACTTC	CASSLRGAVSSYEQYF
NA	TRBV27	TRBD2	TRBJ2-1	TGTGCCAGCAGTTCCGACTTAGCGGGACCCAATGAGCAGTTCTTC	CASSSDLAGPNEQFF
NA	TRBV7-9	NA	TRBJ2-1	TGTGCCAGCAGCTCGCAGCCGGCGGGACGGTACAATGAGCAGTTCTTC	CASSSQPAGRYNEQFF
NA	TRBV7-6	NA	TRBJ2-3	TGTGCCAGCAGCTTAGCCCCTGGTTCCGGGAGCGACACAGATACGCAGTATTTT	CASSLAPGSGSDTDTQYF
NA	TRBV27	NA	TRBJ2-7	TGTGCCAGCAGTCCACCCTCAACAGCCTACGAGCAGTACTTC	CASSPPSTAYEQYF
NA	TRBV4-3	TRBD2	TRBJ2-1	TGCGCCAGCAGCCAAGAATCCGGACTAGCGGGACCCTACAATGAGCAGTTCTTC	CASSQESGLAGPYNEQFF
NA	TRBV29-1	TRBD1	TRBJ1-4	TGCAGCGGATACCGGACAGGGGCAGAGGAAAAACTGTTTTTT	CSGYRTGAEEKLFF
NA	TRBV27	NA	TRBJ2-7	TGTGCCAGCAGTAGGACAGCTAATTCCTACGAGCAGTACTTC	CASSRTANSYEQYF
NA	TRBV12-3/TRBV12-4	NA	TRBJ2-5	TGTGCCAGCAGTTTGCGGTACCAAGAGACCCAGTACTTC	CASSLRYQETQYF
once	TRBV29-1	NA	TRBJ1-2	TGCAGCGTTTGGGGGGGGCCCCGCTATGGCTACACCTTC	CSVWGGPRYGYTF